This TCR beta chain was recovered during a study of technical replicates of blood from a few donors. This CDR3 region has 12 residues. Trimming removed 2 bases at V and 3 bases at J, with 8 bases between. The germline CDR1 and CDR2 sequences are GTSNPN and SVGIG (reference sequence). Libraries were prepared by immunoSEQ multiplex PCR; TCRdb keeps only in-frame clonotypes and omits some of them. The repertoire holds under 100,000 clones, about 94% seen once, with 0.25% in the top ten. Sequenced material: T cells isolated from PBMCs. The genes are TRBV30 and TRBJ2-7, with D possibly TRBD1 on 6 matching bases. This receptor was obtained from a human donor in good health. CDR3 sequence: CAWSTGYYEQYF. The DNA for the CDR3 is TGTGCCTGGAGTACAGGGTACTACGAGCAGTACTTC. Supplemented by reference TRBV30 and TRBJ2-7, the full variable domain reads SQTIHQWPATLVQPVGSPLSLECTVEGTSNPNLYWYRQAAGRGLQLLFYSVGIGQISSEVPQNLSASRPQDRQFILSSKKLLLSDSGFYLCAWSTGYYEQYFGPGTRLTVT.